This T cell receptor beta chain was observed in a study of blood T cell repertoires in COVID-19. Overall study: From T cells, B-cell-depleted T cells, or PBMCs came the material, which was cDNA or gDNA.

Original methodology: Amplification with reference gene primers provided the estimates of nucleated cell counts. Repertoires were generated with immunoSEQ multiplex PCR, while TCRdb's copy carries only in-frame clones and drops some. V, J and clone size are those of that table, while D and trimming were read from the DNA. The table shows roughly 50,000 clones, with 70% to 90% occurring only once. CDR1 is LGHDT, CDR2 YNNKEL, per germline (reference sequence). V gave up 3 bases and J gave up 2 bases, with 8 bases separating them. The CDR3 totals 14 residues. This clonotype originated in a man older than 75 with acute or convalescent COVID-19. V is TRBV3-1 (or the pseudogene TRBV3-2) and J is TRBJ1-5; the D is unclear. The sequenced sample was peripheral blood. The CDR3 protein is CASSHSGGNQPQHF. The CDR3 nucleotides are TGTGCCAGCAGCCACTCCGGGGGCAATCAGCCCCAGCATTTT.